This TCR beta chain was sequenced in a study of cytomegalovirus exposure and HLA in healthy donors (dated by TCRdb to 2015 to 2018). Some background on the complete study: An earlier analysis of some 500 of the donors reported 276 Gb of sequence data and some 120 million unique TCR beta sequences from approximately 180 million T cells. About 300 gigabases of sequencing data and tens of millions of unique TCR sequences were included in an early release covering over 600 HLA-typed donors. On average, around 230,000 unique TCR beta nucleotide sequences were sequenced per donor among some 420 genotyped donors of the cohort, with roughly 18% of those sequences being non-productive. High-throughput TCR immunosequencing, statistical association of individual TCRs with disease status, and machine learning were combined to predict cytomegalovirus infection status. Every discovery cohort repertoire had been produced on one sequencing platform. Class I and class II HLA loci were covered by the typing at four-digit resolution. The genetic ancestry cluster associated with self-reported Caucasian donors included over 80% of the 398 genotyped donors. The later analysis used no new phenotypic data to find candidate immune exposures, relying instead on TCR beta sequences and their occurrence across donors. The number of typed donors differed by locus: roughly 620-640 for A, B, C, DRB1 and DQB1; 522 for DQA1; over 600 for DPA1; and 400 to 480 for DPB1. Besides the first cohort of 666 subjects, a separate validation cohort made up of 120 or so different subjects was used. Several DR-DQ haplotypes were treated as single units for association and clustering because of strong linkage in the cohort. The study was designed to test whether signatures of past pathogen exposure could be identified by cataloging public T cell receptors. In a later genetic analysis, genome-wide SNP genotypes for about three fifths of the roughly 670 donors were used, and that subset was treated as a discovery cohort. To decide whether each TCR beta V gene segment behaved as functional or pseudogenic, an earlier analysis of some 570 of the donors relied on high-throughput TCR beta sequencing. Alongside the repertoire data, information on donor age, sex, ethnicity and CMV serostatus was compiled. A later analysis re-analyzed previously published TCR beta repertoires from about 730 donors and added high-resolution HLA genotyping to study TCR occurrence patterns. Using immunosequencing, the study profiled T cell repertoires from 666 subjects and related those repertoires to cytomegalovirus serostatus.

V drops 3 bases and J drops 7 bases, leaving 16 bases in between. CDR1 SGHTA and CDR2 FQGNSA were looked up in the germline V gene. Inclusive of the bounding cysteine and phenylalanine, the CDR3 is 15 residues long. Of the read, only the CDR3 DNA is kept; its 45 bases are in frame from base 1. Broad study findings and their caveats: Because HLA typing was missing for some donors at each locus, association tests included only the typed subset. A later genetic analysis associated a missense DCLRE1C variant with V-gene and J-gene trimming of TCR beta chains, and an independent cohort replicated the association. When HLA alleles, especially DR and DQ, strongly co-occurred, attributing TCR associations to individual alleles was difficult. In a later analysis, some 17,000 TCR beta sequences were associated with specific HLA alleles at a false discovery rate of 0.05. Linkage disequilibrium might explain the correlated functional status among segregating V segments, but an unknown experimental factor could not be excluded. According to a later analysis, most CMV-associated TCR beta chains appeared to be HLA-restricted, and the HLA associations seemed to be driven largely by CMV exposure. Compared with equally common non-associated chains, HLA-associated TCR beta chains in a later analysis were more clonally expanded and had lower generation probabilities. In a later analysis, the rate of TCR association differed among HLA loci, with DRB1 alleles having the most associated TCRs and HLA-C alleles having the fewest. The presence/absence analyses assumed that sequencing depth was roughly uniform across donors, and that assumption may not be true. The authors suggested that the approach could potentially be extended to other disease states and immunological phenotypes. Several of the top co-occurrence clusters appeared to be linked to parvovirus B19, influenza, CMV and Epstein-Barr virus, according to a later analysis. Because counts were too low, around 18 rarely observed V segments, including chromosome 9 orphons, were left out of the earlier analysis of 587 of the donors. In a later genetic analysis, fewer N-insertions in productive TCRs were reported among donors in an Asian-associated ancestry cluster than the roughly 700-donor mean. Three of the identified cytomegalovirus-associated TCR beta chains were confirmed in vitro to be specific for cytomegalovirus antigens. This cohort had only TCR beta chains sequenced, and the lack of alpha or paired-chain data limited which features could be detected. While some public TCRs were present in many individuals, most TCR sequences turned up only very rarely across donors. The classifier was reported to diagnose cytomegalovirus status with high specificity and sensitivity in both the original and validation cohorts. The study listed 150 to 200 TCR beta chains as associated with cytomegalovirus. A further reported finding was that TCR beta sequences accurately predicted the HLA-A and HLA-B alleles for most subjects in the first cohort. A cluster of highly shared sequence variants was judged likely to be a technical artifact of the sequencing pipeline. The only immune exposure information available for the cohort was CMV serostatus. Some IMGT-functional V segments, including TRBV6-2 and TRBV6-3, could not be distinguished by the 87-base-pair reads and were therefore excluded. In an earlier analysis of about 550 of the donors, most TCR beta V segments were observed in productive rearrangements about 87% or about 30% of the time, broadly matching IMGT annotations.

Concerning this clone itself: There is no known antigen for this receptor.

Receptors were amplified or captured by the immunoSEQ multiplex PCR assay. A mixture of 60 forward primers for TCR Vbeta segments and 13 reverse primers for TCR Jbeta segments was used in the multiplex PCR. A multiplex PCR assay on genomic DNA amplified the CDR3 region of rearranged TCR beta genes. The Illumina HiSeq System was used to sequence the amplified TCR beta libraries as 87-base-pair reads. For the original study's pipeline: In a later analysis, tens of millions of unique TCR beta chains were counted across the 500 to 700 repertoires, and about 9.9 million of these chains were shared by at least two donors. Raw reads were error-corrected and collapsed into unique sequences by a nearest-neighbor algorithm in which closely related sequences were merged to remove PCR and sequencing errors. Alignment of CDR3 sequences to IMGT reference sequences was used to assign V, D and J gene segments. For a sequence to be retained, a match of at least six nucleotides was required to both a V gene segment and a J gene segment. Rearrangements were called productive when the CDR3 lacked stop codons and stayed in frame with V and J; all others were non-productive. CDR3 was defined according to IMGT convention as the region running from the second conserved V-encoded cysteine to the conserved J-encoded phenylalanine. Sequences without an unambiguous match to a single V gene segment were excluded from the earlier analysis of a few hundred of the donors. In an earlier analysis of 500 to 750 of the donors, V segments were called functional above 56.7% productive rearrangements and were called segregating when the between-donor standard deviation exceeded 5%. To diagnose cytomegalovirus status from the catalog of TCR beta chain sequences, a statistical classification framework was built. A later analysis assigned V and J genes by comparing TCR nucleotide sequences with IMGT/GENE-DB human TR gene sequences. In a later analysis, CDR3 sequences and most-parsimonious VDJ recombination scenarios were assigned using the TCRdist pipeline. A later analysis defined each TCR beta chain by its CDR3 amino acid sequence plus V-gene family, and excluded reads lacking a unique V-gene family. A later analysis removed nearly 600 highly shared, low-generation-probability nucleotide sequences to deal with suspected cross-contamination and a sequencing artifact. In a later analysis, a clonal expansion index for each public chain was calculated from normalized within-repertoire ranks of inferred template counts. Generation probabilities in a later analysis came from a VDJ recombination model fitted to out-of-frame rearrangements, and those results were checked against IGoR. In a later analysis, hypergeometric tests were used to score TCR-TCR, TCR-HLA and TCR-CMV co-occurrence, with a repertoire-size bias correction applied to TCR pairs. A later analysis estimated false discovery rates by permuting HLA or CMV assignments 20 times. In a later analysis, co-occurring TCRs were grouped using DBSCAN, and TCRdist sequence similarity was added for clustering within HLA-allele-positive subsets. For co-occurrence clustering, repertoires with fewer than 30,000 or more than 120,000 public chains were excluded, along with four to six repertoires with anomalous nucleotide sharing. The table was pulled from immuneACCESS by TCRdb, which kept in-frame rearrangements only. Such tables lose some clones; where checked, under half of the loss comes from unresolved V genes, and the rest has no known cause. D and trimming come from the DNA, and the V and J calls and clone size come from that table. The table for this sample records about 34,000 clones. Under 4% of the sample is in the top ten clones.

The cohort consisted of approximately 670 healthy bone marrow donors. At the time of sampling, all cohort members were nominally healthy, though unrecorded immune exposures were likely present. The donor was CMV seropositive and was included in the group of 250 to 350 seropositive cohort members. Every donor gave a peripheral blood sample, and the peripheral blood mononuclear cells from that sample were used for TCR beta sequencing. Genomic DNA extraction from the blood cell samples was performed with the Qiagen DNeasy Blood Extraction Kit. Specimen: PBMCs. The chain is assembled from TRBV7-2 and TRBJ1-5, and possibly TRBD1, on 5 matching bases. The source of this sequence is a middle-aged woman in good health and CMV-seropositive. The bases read TGTGCCAGCAGCTTGATGATGGGGCAAGGGCAGCCCCAGCATTTT. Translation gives CASSLMMGQGQPQHF.